The 30 T cell receptor beta chains in this list originate from one sample, sequenced in a study of cytomegalovirus exposure and HLA in healthy donors. Researchers ran the PCR with 60 Vbeta and 13 Jbeta primers. Profiled with immunoSEQ multiplex PCR; TCRdb holds only in-frame clones, not every one. The table lists 190,000 or so clones, 82% of them singletons. What was sequenced was PBMCs. The receptors here all came from a woman aged 50 to 60 in good health and CMV-seropositive.

The V gene is TRBV5-1, the J gene TRBJ2-7; 8 nucleotides agree with TRBD2. CDR1 and CDR2 (germline): SGHRS, YFSETQ. J was trimmed by 6 bases and V by 2 bases; bases with no gene match: 4. The CDR3 runs to 13 residues. CDR3 sequence reads: CASSFGTSREQYF. The CDR3 region has the DNA TGCGCCAGCAGCTTCGGGACTAGTCGCGAGCAGTACTTC.

As regards this clone: Other DNA sequences in the sample encode the same CDR3. The chain links TRBV5-5 to TRBJ1-1; D perhaps matches TRBD1 (5 bases). The V end was cut by 3 bases, the J end by 3 bases, with 9 bases between. The CDR3 extends over 13 amino acids. In germline, CDR1 is SGHKS, CDR2 YYEKEE (reference sequence). CDR3: CASSSQGDTEAFF. CDR3 in DNA: TGTGCCAGCAGCTCTCAGGGTGACACTGAAGCTTTCTTT.

This chain joins TRBV15 and TRBJ1-6; 7 nucleotides align to TRBD1. V was clipped by 0 bases and J by 3 bases; unmatched bases: 2. This CDR3 spans 16 amino acids. Per the germline V gene, CDR1 is LNHNV and CDR2 is YYDKDF (reference sequence). The CDR3 bases are TGTGCCACCAGCAGAGAGCCAGGGGGCTATAATTCACCCCTCCACTTT. Its protein product is CATSREPGGYNSPLHF.

V gene TRBV28 combines with J gene TRBJ2-7; 13 bases are shared with TRBD2. Germline CDR1 and CDR2: MDHEN and SYDVKM. This CDR3 contains 17 residues. The V gene end was trimmed by 2 bases and the J gene end by 4 bases; junction bases not matched to a gene: 8. CDR3 region: CASSLGLAGDIPYEQYF. In DNA, the CDR3 is TGTGCCAGCAGTTTAGGACTAGCGGGAGATATCCCGTACGAGCAGTACTTC.

V gene TRBV6-6 combines with J gene TRBJ2-3, with 8 bases lining up with TRBD1. The CDR3 consists of 14 residues. Germline V gene lookup returns CDR1 MNHNY and CDR2 SVGAGI (reference sequence). The V and J ends lost 6 bases and 3 bases, in that order; junction bases with no gene match: 5. DNA for the CDR3: TGTGCCAGCAGCCGGACAGGGATGACAGATACGCAGTATTTT. Translation gives CASSRTGMTDTQYF.

This clone was counted a few times. The chain couples TRBV5-1 to TRBJ2-2; 7 bases align to TRBD2. After removal of 6 bases from V and 0 bases from J, the junction contained 5 bases not matched to a gene. Looked up from germline, CDR1 is SGHRS and CDR2 is YFSETQ. The CDR3 loop spans 15 amino acids. CDR3 bases: TGCGCCAGCACGGGGGGAGCCCCGAACACCGGGGAGCTGTTTTTT. Translated: CASTGGAPNTGELFF. The variable domain in full, with the rest retrieved from reference TRBV5-1 and TRBJ2-2, is KAGVTQTPRYLIKTRGQQVTLSCSPISGHRSVSWYQQTPGQGLQFLFEYFSETQRNKGNFPGRFSGRQFSNSRSEMNVSTLELGDSALYLCASTGGAPNTGELFFGEGSRLTVL.

This chain connects TRBV29-1 to TRBJ2-7; possible D gene TRBD1, 5 bases. V shed 3 bases and J shed 5 bases, with 14 bases lying between them. From germline, CDR1 is SQVTM and CDR2 ANQGSEA. There are 13 residues in the CDR3. As DNA, the CDR3 is TGCAGCGTTGAGGGGCAGGCCCCCCACGAGCAGTACTTC. Its translation: CSVEGQAPHEQYF.

The V and J genes are TRBV2 and TRBJ2-7, with D unclear. Looked up from germline, CDR1 is SNHLY and CDR2 is FYNNEI. This CDR3 is 10 amino acids long. V lost 8 bases to trimming and J lost 7 bases, with 9 bases between them. Here the CDR3 reads CASGVGEQYF. The CDR3 DNA reads as TGTGCCAGCGGAGTCGGTGAGCAGTACTTC.

The rearrangement links TRBV6-1 to TRBJ2-2; D gene unclear. Germline CDR1 and CDR2: MNHNS and SASEGT. CDR3 size: 12 residues. V was pared by 7 bases and J by 3 bases, with 6 bases between. CDR3 DNA: TGTGCCAGCACCCCGTACACCGGGGAGCTGTTTTTT. Translating it yields CASTPYTGELFF.

V usage is TRBV28 and J usage is TRBJ2-5; D is unresolved. Per germline, CDR1 MDHEN and CDR2 SYDVKM. Trimming took 3 bases from V and 5 from J, leaving 4 bases between them. This CDR3 has 11 amino acids. The CDR3 region is CASSFEETQYF. The CDR3 DNA follows: TGTGCCAGCAGTTTCGAGGAGACCCAGTACTTC.

This clone was seen more than once but under ten times. Written as DNA, the CDR3 is TGTGCCAGCTCACCACCGGGGACACCTTTTTACGAGCAGTACTTC. It codes for CASSPPGTPFYEQYF. The chain combines TRBV18 with TRBJ2-7, with D possibly matching TRBD1 (6 bases). The CDR3 extends over 15 amino acids. Germline CDR1 and CDR2: KGHSH and LQKENI. Deletions cut 0 bases from V and 4 bases from J, with 13 bases between.

This chain joins TRBV6-5 and TRBJ2-2; the D gene is possibly TRBD1 (7 bases). Germline-derived CDR1 and CDR2 are MNHEY and SVGAGI. Trimming stripped 7 bases from V and 7 bases from J, with 19 bases between. The CDR3 has 15 amino acids. CDR3: CASKRGTQGGGELFF. CDR3 nucleotide sequence: TGTGCCAGCAAAAGGGGAACTCAGGGGGGCGGGGAGCTGTTTTTT.

A note on this clone: The DNA is left out, because the CDR3 cannot be placed on it with certainty; the CDR3 is given as TCRdb lists it. The V gene is TRBV21-1, the J gene TRBJ2-3; the table calls TRBD2, which could not be checked here. TRBV21-1 is listed as a pseudogene. The CDR3 totals 18 residues, both ends included. CDR3 protein: CASSKVGFGAGVSDTQYF.

V usage is TRBV13 and J usage is TRBJ1-1; 7 positions agree with TRBD1. V shed 2 bases and J 7 bases; nucleotides not matched to a gene: 10. The CDR3 is 15 amino acids. The germline V gene has CDR1 PRHDT and CDR2 FYEKMQ (reference sequence). DNA of the CDR3: TGTGCCAGCAGCTTAAGACCTGGGACAGAGTTTGAAGCTTTCTTT. Its protein is CASSLRPGTEFEAFF.

The rearrangement joins TRBV7-8 to TRBJ1-6, with TRBD1 identical over 8 bases. This CDR3 has 14 residues. From germline, CDR1 is SGHVS and CDR2 FQNEAQ. The J segment lost 14 bases and the V segment lost 5 bases, leaving 11 bases of the junction unmatched. The DNA of the CDR3 is TGTGCCAGCAGCGGCCGGGACAGGAACTTTGCCCTCCACTTT. Its protein product is CASSGRDRNFALHF.

V is TRBV5-1 and J is TRBJ2-3; TRBD2 matches at 8 bases. This CDR3 is 16 amino acids long. Germline CDR1 SGHRS, CDR2 YFSETQ. Trimming at V came to 0 bases and at J to 1 base, leaving 4 bases not matched to a gene. In DNA form, the CDR3 reads TGCGCCAGCAGCTTGGGAGCGGGAGTGGGCACAGATACGCAGTATTTT. As protein: CASSLGAGVGTDTQYF.

The chain recombines TRBV19 with TRBJ2-2; possible D gene TRBD1, 6 bases. V dropped 6 bases and J dropped 1 base, with 12 bases sitting between them. The CDR3 spans 15 residues. Germline assignment: CDR1 LNHDA and CDR2 SQIVND (reference sequence). The CDR3 reads CASRARDKNTGELFF. CDR3 DNA sequence: TGTGCCAGTAGAGCCCGGGACAAGAACACCGGGGAGCTGTTTTTT.

This rearrangement joins TRBV5-1 to TRBJ1-1; D is uncertain. The CDR3 runs to 14 residues. V was shortened by 3 bases and J by 5 bases, with 14 bases between the two germline ends. The germline V gene encodes CDR1 SGHRS and CDR2 YFSETQ. CDR3 sequence reads: CASSSGSGGTEAFF. CDR3 DNA sequence: TGCGCCAGCAGCTCGGGGAGTGGCGGGACTGAAGCTTTCTTT. The full variable domain, rest sourced from reference TRBV5-1 and TRBJ1-1, is KAGVTQTPRYLIKTRGQQVTLSCSPISGHRSVSWYQQTPGQGLQFLFEYFSETQRNKGNFPGRFSGRQFSNSRSEMNVSTLELGDSALYLCASSSGSGGTEAFFGQGTRLTVV.

The V gene is TRBV7-2, the J gene TRBJ2-5, with TRBD1 matching 9 bases. The CDR3 runs 14 residues. Trimming at V came to 5 bases and at J to 5 bases, leaving 6 bases not matched to a gene. Germline lookup yields CDR1 SGHTA and CDR2 FQGNSA. CDR3 protein: CASSAQGAQETQYF. CDR3 in DNA: TGTGCCAGCAGCGCACAGGGGGCGCAGGAGACCCAGTACTTC.

A note on this clone: Mismatch with germline at one junction end may stem from a read error. CDR3 nucleotide sequence: TGTGCCAGCTCACCGACTAGCGGGTACTCCTACGAGCGGTACTTC. It yields the protein CASSPTSGYSYERYF. The chain carries TRBV18 and TRBJ2-7; 10 bases line up with TRBD2. Germline V gene sequence: CDR1 KGHSH, CDR2 LQKENI. The CDR3 length is 15 residues. The variable domain in full, completed from reference TRBV18 and TRBJ2-7, reads NAGVMQNPRHLVRRRGQEARLRCSPMKGHSHVYWYRQLPEEGLKFMVYLQKENIIDESGMPKERFSAEFPKEGPSILRIQQVVRGDSAAYFCASSPTSGYSYERYFGPGTRLTVT.

This clone appeared a single time. The V and J genes are TRBV28 and TRBJ2-7; D gene uncertain. Germline V CDR1 and CDR2: MDHEN, SYDVKM. With 5 bases removed from V and 3 bases from J, the gap between germline ends came to 14 bases. This CDR3 has 14 amino acids. In nucleotides, the CDR3 is TGTGCCAGCAGTCCAGGTCCCTTCGGCTACGAGCAGTACTTC. Amino acid sequence: CASSPGPFGYEQYF. Full variable domain (missing parts from reference TRBV28 and TRBJ2-7): DVKVTQSSRYLVKRTGEKVFLECVQDMDHENMFWYRQDPGLGLRLIYFSYDVKMKEKGDIPEGYSVSREKKERFSLILESASTNQTSMYLCASSPGPFGYEQYFGPGTRLTVT.

This rearrangement joins TRBV5-1 to TRBJ2-3, with 9 bases aligning to TRBD2. Trimming removed 3 bases from V and 6 bases from J; junction bases left unmatched: 5. The CDR3 totals 14 residues. The V gene's germline CDR1 is SGHRS and CDR2 YFSETQ. The CDR3 sequence is CASSSGTSHDTQYF. The CDR3 nucleotides are TGCGCCAGCAGCTCCGGGACTAGCCATGATACGCAGTATTTT.

V gene TRBV6-1 combines with J gene TRBJ1-3; D is ambiguous. V was shortened by 0 bases and J by 2 bases, with 11 bases between the two germline ends. The CDR3 extends over 16 amino acids. Germline CDR1 is MNHNS and CDR2 is SASEGT. The CDR3 reads CASSEAVAGPGNTIYF. The DNA for the CDR3 is TGTGCCAGCAGTGAAGCGGTGGCAGGCCCTGGAAACACCATATATTTT.

The chain is built from TRBV5-5 and TRBJ2-1, with D maybe TRBD2 (5 bases). The CDR3 spans 14 residues. V was clipped by 4 bases and J by 4 bases, with 12 bases between them. CDR1 SGHKS and CDR2 YYEKEE come from the germline V gene (reference sequence). Here the CDR3 reads CASSPPPGYNEQFF. As DNA, the CDR3 is TGTGCCAGCAGCCCACCCCCGGGGTACAATGAGCAGTTCTTC.

V is TRBV5-1 and J is TRBJ2-3; 10 nucleotides match TRBD2. V shed 4 bases and J 6 bases; nucleotides not matched to a gene: 14. The germline CDR1 and CDR2 sequences are SGHRS and YFSETQ. The length of the CDR3 is 17 residues. The CDR3 is CASSPPQGTSGIDTQYF. The CDR3 DNA sequence: TGCGCCAGCAGCCCCCCACAGGGCACTAGCGGGATTGATACGCAGTATTTT.

The rearrangement links TRBV18 to TRBJ2-5, with 9 bases identical to TRBD1. The V and J ends lost 3 bases and 5 bases, in that order; junction bases with no gene match: 7. The CDR3 has 15 amino acids. Per the germline V gene, CDR1 is KGHSH and CDR2 is LQKENI. Here the CDR3 reads CASSPQDRGRETQYF. CDR3 nucleotides: TGTGCCAGCTCACCTCAGGACAGGGGTCGGGAGACCCAGTACTTC.

The J gene is TRBJ2-2, the V gene TRBV7-9; 7 positions match TRBD2. CDR1 is SEHNR, CDR2 FQNEAQ, per germline (reference sequence). With V trimmed by 5 bases and J by 4 bases, 10 bases remained unmatched. The CDR3 has 16 amino acids. In nucleotides, the CDR3 is TGTGCCAGCAGCCCACTAGGACTAGTCTCCACCGGGGAGCTGTTTTTT. Translated: CASSPLGLVSTGELFF.

J is TRBJ1-4 and V is TRBV5-6; TRBD1 matches 7 bases. The CDR3 has 18 residues. The V gene end was trimmed by 4 bases and the J gene end by 2 bases; junction bases not matched to a gene: 14. Germline assignment: CDR1 SGHDT and CDR2 YYEEEE. CDR3 sequence (DNA): TGTGCCAGCAGCGACGGACAGGCGATATTGACCACTAATGAAAAACTGTTTTTT. It translates to CASSDGQAILTTNEKLFF.

The chain links TRBV11-2 to TRBJ2-5, with 7 bases lining up with TRBD1. Gene TRBJ2-7 matches the end of the DNA better, so the J call may be wrong. Per germline, CDR1 SGHAT and CDR2 FQNNGV. The CDR3 spans 12 residues. CDR3: CASSLQGDEQYF. The CDR3 coding sequence is TGTGCCAGCAGCTTACAGGGGGACGAGCAGTACTTC.

The chain uses TRBV5-6 and TRBJ2-1; 7 positions match TRBD1. The CDR3 loop spans 12 amino acids. The V segment lost 4 bases and the J segment 5 bases; nucleotides outside the gene matches: 0. The germline V gene has CDR1 SGHDT and CDR2 YYEEEE. Here the CDR3 DNA reads TGTGCCAGCAGCCAGGGGGACAATGAGCAGTTCTTC. Protein: CASSQGDNEQFF.